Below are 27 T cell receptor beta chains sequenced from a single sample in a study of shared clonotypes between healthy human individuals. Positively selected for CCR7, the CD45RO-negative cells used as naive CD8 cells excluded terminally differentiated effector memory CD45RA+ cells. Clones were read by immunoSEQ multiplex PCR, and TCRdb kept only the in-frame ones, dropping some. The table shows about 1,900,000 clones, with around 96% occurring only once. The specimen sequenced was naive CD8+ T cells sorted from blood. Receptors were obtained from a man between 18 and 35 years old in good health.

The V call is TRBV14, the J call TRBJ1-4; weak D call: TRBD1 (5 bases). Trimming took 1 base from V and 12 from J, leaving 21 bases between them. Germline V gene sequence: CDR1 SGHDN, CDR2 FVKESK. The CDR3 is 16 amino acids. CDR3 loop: CASSQGTGHQWGELFF. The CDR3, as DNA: TGTGCCAGCAGCCAAGGAACCGGACATCAATGGGGGGAACTGTTTTTT.

The CDR3 DNA is TGTGCCAGCAGTTTGGGACAGGGGGCCCTAAACTATGGCTACACCTTC. Translating it yields CASSLGQGALNYGYTF. V usage is TRBV27 and J usage is TRBJ1-2, with 12 bases lining up with TRBD1. Germline CDR1 and CDR2: MNHEY and SMNVEV (reference sequence). Trimming removed 3 bases from V and 2 bases from J; junction bases left unmatched: 4. CDR3 size: 16 residues.

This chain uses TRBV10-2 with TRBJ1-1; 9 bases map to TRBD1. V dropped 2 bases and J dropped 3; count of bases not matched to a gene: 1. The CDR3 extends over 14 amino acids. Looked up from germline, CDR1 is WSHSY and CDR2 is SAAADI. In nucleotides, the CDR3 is TGCGCCAGCAGTGAGACAGGGGGCTACACTGAAGCTTTCTTT. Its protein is CASSETGGYTEAFF.

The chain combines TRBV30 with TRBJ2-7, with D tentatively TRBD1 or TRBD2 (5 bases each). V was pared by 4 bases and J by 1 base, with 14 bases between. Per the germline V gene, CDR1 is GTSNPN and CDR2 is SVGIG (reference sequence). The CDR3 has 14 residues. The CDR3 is CAWTPGTYSYEQYF. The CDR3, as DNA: TGTGCCTGGACTCCCGGGACCTATTCCTACGAGCAGTACTTC.

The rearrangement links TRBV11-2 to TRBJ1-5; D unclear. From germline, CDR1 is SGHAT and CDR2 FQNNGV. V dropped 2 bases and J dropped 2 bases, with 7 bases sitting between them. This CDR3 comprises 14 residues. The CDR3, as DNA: TGTGCCAGCAGCTTACATCCGGGCAATCAGCCCCAGCATTTT. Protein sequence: CASSLHPGNQPQHF.

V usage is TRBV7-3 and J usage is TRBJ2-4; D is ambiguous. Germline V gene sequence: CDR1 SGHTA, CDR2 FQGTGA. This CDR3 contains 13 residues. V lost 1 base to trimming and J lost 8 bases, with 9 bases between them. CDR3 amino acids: CASSLMHGDIQYF. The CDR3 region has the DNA TGTGCCAGCAGCTTAATGCATGGAGACATTCAGTACTTC.

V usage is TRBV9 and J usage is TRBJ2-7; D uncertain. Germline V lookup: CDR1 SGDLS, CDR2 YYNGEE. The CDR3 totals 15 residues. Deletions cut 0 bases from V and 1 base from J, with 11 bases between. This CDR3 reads CASSVASAASYEQYF. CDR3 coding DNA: TGTGCCAGCAGCGTAGCTTCAGCAGCATCCTACGAGCAGTACTTC.

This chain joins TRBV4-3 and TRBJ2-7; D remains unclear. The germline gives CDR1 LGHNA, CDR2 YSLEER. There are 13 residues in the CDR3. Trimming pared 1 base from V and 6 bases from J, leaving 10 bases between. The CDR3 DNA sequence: TGCGCCAGCAGCCAAGTTACCGGGCGCGAGCAGTACTTC. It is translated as CASSQVTGREQYF.

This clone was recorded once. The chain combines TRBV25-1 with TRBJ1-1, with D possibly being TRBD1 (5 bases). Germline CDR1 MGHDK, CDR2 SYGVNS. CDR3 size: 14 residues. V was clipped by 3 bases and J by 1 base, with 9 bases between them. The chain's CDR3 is CASSEGTANTEAFF. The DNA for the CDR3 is TGTGCCAGCAGTGAGGGGACGGCGAACACTGAAGCTTTCTTT. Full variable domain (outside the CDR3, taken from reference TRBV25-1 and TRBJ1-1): EADIYQTPRYLVIGTGKKITLECSQTMGHDKMYWYQQDPGMELHLIHYSYGVNSTEKGDLSSESTVSRIRTEHFPLTLESARPSHTSQYLCASSEGTANTEAFFGQGTRLTVV.

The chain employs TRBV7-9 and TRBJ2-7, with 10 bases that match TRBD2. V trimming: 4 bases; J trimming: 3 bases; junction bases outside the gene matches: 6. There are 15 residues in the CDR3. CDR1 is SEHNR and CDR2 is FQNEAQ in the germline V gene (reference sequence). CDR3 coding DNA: TGTGCCAGCAGCTCGCCTAGCGGGAGTCACTACGAGCAGTACTTC. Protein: CASSSPSGSHYEQYF.

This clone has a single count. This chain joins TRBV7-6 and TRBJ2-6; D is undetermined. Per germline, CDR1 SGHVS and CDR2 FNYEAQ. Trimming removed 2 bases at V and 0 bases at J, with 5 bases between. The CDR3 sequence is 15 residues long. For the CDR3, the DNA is TGTGCCAGCAGCTTATCCGCCTCTGGGGCCAACGTCCTGACTTTC. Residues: CASSLSASGANVLTF.

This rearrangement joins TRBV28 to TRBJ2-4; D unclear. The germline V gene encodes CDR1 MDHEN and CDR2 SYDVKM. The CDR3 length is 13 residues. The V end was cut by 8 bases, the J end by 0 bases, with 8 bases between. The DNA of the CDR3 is TGTGCCAGCCGGCAACTAGCCAAAAACATTCAGTACTTC. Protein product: CASRQLAKNIQYF.

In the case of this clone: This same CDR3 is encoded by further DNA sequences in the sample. The CDR3 DNA is TGTGCCAGCAGTGAAGGAGGCGGGGGCTACGAGCAGTACTTC. Translating it yields CASSEGGGGYEQYF. V gene TRBV6-1 combines with J gene TRBJ2-7; 7 bases match TRBD2. The trim removed 1 base at V and 3 bases at J, leaving 3 bases unmatched. The V gene's germline CDR1 is MNHNS and CDR2 SASEGT. This CDR3 contains 14 residues.

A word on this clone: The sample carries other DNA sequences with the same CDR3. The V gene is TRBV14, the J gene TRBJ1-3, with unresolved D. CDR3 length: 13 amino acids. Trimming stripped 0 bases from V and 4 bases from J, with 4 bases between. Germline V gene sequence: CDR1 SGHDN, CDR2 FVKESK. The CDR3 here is CASSQDPGNTIYF. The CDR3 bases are TGTGCCAGCAGCCAAGATCCAGGAAACACCATATATTTT.

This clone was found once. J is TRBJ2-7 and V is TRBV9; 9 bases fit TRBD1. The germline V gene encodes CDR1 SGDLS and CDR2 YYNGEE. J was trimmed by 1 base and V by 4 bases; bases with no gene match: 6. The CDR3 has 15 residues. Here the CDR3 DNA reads TGTGCCAGCAGCCCCTTGACAGGGGGATCCTACGAGCAGTACTTC. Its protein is CASSPLTGGSYEQYF. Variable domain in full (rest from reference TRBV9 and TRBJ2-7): DSGVTQTPKHLITATGQRVTLRCSPRSGDLSVYWYQQSLDQGLQFLIQYYNGEERAKGNILERFSAQQFPDLHSELNLSSLELGDSALYFCASSPLTGGSYEQYFGPGTRLTVT.

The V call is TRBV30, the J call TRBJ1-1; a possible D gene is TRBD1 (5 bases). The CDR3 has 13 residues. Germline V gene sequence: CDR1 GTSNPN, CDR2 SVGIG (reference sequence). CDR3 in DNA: TGTGCGGGGCTGGGCGGAGGGAACACTGAAGCTTTCTTT. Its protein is CAGLGGGNTEAFF.

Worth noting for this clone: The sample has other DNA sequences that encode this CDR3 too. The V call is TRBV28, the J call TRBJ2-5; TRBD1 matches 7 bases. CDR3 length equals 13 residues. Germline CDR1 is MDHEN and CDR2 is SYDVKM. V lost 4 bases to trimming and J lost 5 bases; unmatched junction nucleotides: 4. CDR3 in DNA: TGTGCCAGCAGTTCACAGGGGTGGGAGACCCAGTACTTC. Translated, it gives CASSSQGWETQYF.

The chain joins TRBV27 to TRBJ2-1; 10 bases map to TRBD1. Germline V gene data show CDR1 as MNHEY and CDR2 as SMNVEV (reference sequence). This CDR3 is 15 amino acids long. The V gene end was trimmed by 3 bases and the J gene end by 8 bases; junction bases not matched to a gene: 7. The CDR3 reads CASSFSGQGVDEQFF. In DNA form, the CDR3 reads TGTGCCAGCAGTTTTTCTGGACAGGGGGTCGATGAGCAGTTCTTC.

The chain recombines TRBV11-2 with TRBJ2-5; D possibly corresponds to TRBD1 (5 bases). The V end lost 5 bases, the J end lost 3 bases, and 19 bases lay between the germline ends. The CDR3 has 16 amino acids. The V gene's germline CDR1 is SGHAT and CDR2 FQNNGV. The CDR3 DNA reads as TGTGCCAGCAGCCGCCTTTGGGCGCCGGACAAAGAGACCCAGTACTTC. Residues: CASSRLWAPDKETQYF.

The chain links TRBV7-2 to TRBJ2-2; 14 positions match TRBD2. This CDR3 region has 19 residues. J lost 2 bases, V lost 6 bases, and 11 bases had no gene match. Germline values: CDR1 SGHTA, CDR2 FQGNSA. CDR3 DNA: TGTGCCAGCAGGTCGGGACTAGCGGGAGACGGACCAAACACCGGGGAGCTGTTTTTT. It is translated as CASRSGLAGDGPNTGELFF.

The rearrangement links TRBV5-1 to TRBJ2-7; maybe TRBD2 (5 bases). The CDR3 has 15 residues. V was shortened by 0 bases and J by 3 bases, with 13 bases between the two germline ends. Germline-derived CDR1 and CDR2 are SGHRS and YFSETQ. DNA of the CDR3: TGCGCCAGCAGCTTGGAGGCAGGCGGGTTCTACGAGCAGTACTTC. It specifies CASSLEAGGFYEQYF.

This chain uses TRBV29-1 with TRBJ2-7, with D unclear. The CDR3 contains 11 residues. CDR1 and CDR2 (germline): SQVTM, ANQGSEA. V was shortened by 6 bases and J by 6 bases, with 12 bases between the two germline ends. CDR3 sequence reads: CSVAQWGEQYF. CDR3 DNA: TGCAGCGTGGCCCAATGGGGCGAGCAGTACTTC.

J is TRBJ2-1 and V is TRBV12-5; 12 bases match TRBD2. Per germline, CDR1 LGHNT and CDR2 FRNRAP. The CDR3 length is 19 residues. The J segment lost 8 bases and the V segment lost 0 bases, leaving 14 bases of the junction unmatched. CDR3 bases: TGTGCTAGTGGTTTGGTACCGTCTAGCGGGAGGGTGGGCTCCGATGAGCAGTTCTTC. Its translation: CASGLVPSSGRVGSDEQFF.

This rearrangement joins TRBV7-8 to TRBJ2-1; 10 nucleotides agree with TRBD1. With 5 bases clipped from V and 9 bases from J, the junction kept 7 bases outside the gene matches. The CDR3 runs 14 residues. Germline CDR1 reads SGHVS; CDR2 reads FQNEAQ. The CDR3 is CASSPGTGEGEQFF. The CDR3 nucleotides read TGTGCCAGCAGCCCCGGGACAGGGGAAGGTGAGCAGTTCTTC.

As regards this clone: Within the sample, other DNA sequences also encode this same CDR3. The chain's CDR3 is CASSQEGDSSYEQYF. CDR3 nucleotide sequence: TGCGCCAGCAGCCAAGAGGGGGACTCCTCCTACGAGCAGTACTTC. The V and J genes are TRBV4-3 and TRBJ2-7; tentatively, D is TRBD2 (6 bases). CDR1 is LGHNA and CDR2 is YSLEER in the germline V gene. This CDR3 has 15 residues. Trimming shortened V by 0 bases and J by 0 bases, and 9 bases separated the two germline ends.

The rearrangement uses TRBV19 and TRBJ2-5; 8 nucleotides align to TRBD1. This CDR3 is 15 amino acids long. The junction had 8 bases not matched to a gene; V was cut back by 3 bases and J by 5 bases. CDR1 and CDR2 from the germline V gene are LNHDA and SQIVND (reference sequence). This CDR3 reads CASSIHRGISETQYF. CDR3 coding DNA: TGTGCCAGTAGTATTCACAGGGGGATATCGGAGACCCAGTACTTC.

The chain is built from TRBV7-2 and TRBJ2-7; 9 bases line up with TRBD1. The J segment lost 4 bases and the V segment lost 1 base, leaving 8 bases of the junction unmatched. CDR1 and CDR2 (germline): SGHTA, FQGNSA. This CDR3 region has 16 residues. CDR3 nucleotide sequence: TGTGCCAGCAGCTTAGTATATGGGACAGGGCATTACGAGCAGTACTTC. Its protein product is CASSLVYGTGHYEQYF.